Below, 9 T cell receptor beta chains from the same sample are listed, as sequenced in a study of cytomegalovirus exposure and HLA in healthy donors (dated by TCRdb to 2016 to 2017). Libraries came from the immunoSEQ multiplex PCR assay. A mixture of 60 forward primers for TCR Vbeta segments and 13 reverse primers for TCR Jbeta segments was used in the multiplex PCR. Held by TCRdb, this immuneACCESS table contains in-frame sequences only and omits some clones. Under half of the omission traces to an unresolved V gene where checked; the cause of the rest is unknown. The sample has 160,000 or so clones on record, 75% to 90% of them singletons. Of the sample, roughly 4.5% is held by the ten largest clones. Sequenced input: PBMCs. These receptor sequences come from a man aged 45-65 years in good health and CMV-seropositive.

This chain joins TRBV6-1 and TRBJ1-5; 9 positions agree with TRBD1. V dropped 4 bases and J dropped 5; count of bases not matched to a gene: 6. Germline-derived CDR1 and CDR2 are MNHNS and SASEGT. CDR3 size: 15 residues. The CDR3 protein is CASSATGGRDQPQHF. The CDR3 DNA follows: TGTGCCAGCAGTGCAACAGGGGGCAGGGATCAGCCCCAGCATTTT.

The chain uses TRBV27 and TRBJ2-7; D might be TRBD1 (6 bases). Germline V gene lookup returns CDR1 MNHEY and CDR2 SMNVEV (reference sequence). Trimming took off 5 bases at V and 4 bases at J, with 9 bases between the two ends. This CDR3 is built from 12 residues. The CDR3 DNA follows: TGTGCCAGCAGTGTGGACAGTTACGAGCAGTACTTC. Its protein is CASSVDSYEQYF.

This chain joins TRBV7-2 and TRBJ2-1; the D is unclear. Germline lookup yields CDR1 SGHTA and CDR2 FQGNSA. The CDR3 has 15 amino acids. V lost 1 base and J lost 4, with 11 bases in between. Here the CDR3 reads CASSLENNKYNEQFF. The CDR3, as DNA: TGTGCCAGCAGCTTAGAAAATAACAAATACAATGAGCAGTTCTTC.

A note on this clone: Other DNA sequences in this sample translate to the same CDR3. CDR3 region: CASSLDRGDYEQYF. DNA of the CDR3: TGCGCCAGCAGCTTAGACAGGGGTGACTACGAGCAGTACTTC. The chain combines TRBV5-1 with TRBJ2-7; 8 bases agree with TRBD1. The CDR3 extends over 14 amino acids. CDR1 is SGHRS, CDR2 YFSETQ, per germline. Trimming cost V 2 bases and J 3 bases; bases outside gene matches: 4.

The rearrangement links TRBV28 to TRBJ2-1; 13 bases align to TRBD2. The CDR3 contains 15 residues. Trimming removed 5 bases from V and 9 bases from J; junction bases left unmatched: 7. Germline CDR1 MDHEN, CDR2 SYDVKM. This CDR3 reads CASSLQGLAGFEQFF. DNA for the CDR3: TGTGCCAGCAGTCTACAGGGACTAGCGGGGTTTGAGCAGTTCTTC.

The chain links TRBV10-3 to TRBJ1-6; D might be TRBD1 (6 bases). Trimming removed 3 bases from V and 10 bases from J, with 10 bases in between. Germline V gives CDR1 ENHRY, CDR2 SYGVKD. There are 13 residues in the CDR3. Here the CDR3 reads CAISDPGESPLHF. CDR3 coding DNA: TGTGCCATCAGTGATCCAGGGGAATCACCCCTCCACTTT.

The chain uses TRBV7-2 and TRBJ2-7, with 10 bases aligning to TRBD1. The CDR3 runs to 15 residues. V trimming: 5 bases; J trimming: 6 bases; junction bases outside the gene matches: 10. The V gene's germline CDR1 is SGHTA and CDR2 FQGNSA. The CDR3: CASSTQTGGRAEQYF. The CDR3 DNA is TGTGCCAGCAGCACCCAGACAGGGGGCCGGGCCGAGCAGTACTTC. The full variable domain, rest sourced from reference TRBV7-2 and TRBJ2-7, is GAGVSQSPSNKVTEKGKDVELRCDPISGHTALYWYRQSLGQGLEFLIYFQGNSAPDKSGLPSDRFSAERTGGSVSTLTIQRTQQEDSAVYLCASSTQTGGRAEQYFGPGTRLTVT.

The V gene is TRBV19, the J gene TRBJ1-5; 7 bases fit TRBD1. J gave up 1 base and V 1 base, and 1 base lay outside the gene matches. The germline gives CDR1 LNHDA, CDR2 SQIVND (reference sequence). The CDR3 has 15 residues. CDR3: CASSIGQGSNQPQHF. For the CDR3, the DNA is TGTGCCAGTAGTATAGGACAGGGAAGCAATCAGCCCCAGCATTTT.

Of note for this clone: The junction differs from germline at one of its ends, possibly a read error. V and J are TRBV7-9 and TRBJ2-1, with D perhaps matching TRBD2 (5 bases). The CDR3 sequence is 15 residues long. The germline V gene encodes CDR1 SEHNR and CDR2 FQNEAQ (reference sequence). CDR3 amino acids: CSSSPPGNSYNEQFF. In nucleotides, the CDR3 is TGTTCCAGCAGCCCCCCCGGGAACTCCTACAATGAGCAGTTCTTC.